The 23 T cell receptor beta chains reported below all come from one sample, sequenced in a study of CD8 T cells in ankylosing spondylitis. Findings and limits, study-wide: A TCR beta motif of under ten highly homologous variants seemed to mark ankylosing spondylitis blood.

Their antigens remain unidentified. TCRdb used MiXCR to reprocess the 5' RACE reads, holding one entry per CDR3 protein. Of roughly 490,000 distinct CDR3 sequences in the sample, roughly 5.2% were seen once. The sequencing input was blood, either unsorted or a sorted T cell fraction (not recorded which). The source is a male donor with ankylosing spondylitis.

This clonotype was picked up a small number of times. The gene calls are TRBV20-1 and TRBJ2-3; TRBD2 agrees at 14 bases. Trimming at V came to 5 bases and at J to 4 bases, leaving 2 bases not matched to a gene. Germline V gene data show CDR1 as DFQATT and CDR2 as SNEGSKA (reference sequence). This CDR3 spans 14 amino acids. The CDR3 protein is CSAPTSGGADTQYF. The CDR3 DNA sequence: TGCAGTGCTCCGACTAGCGGGGGGGCAGATACGCAGTATTTT.

This clonotype was counted ten times or more. The junction does not match germline at one end; this may be a read error. The chain recombines TRBV6-5 with TRBJ2-7; D ambiguous. CDR1 is MNHEY, CDR2 SVGAGI, per germline. This CDR3 is 14 amino acids long. Here the CDR3 DNA reads TGTGCCAGCAGCTACTCGCTGAGCTCCTACGAGCAGTACTTC. It is translated as CASSYSLSSYEQYF.

V and J are TRBV9 and TRBJ2-3, with D unclear. With 0 bases removed from V and 4 bases from J, the gap between germline ends came to 12 bases. Germline V gene data show CDR1 as SGDLS and CDR2 as YYNGEE. The CDR3 runs 15 residues. The CDR3 region is CASSVDWVMADTQYF. The CDR3 region has the DNA TGTGCCAGCAGCGTAGATTGGGTAATGGCAGATACGCAGTATTTT. Full variable domain (missing parts from reference TRBV9 and TRBJ2-3): DSGVTQTPKHLITATGQRVTLRCSPRSGDLSVYWYQQSLDQGLQFLIQYYNGEERAKGNILERFSAQQFPDLHSELNLSSLELGDSALYFCASSVDWVMADTQYFGPGTRLTVL.

There are many counts of this clonotype. At one of its ends the junction is not consistent with the germline gene, which may arise from a read error. The gene calls are TRBV5-1 and TRBJ2-5; D ambiguous. The CDR3 spans 12 residues. Germline lookup yields CDR1 SGHRS and CDR2 YFSETQ. CDR3 in amino acids: CASSLVVDTPHF. As DNA, the CDR3 is TGCGCCAGCAGCTTGGTCGTCGACACACCTCACTTC.

This clonotype has at least ten counts. The rearrangement links TRBV20-1 to TRBJ2-3; 8 nucleotides line up with TRBD2. V lost 3 bases and J lost 1; bases outside the gene matches: 6. The germline V gene encodes CDR1 DFQATT and CDR2 SNEGSKA (reference sequence). The CDR3 is 15 residues long. CDR3 nucleotide sequence: TGCAGTGCTAGGATTAGCGGGGACCGCACAGATACGCAGTATTTT. Translating gives CSARISGDRTDTQYF.

Worth noting for this clonotype: This may stem from a read error, because a much larger clone lies one nucleotide away. Here the CDR3 omits its conserved ending phenylalanine or tryptophan, so a read error is the likely source. The V and J genes are TRBV20-1 and TRBJ2-7, with D maybe TRBD2 (5 bases). There are 15 residues in the CDR3. Germline CDR1 and CDR2: DFQATT and SNEGSKA (reference sequence). The V and J ends lost 0 bases and 3 bases respectively, with 15 bases between them. The CDR3 sequence is CSARDQGGNNYEQYL. Written as DNA, the CDR3 is TGCAGTGCTAGAGATCAAGGAGGTAACAACTACGAGCAGTACCTC.

This clonotype showed up many times. The chain couples TRBV28 to TRBJ1-2; no definite D call. The CDR3 is made up of 14 amino acids. Trimming took 4 bases from V and 8 from J, leaving 17 bases between them. Germline-derived CDR1 and CDR2 are MDHEN and SYDVKM. This chain's CDR3 is CASSSSPGNQGYTF. The DNA for the CDR3 is TGTGCCAGCAGTTCATCCCCCGGGAACCAAGGCTACACCTTC.

This clonotype occurred many times. The V and J genes are TRBV29-1 and TRBJ2-3, with TRBD2 matching over 8 bases. The CDR3 runs to 16 residues. Trimming removed 7 bases from V and 2 bases from J; junction bases left unmatched: 14. The V gene's germline CDR1 is SQVTM and CDR2 ANQGSEA. For the CDR3, the DNA is TGCAGCGCCGCCGGGGAACTAGCGGCACCCACAGATACGCAGTATTTT. Protein product: CSAAGELAAPTDTQYF.

This clonotype has ten or more counts. The rearrangement joins TRBV4-2 to TRBJ1-1; D is possibly TRBD1 (5 bases). Trimming removed 4 bases at V and 2 bases at J, with 17 bases between. CDR1 and CDR2 (germline): LGHNA, YNFKEQ. The CDR3 is 16 amino acids. CDR3 in DNA: TGTGCCAGCAGCCTCCTTCTCCAGGGAGATAACACTGAAGCTTTCTTT. This gives the protein CASSLLLQGDNTEAFF.

The chain recombines TRBV10-3 with TRBJ2-7; D not certain. CDR1 and CDR2 (germline): ENHRY, SYGVKD. Between the trimmed V and J ends, which lost 3 bases and 3 bases, there was a span of 6 bases. There are 12 residues in the CDR3. CDR3 nucleotides: TGTGCCATCAGTGAAGAGAACTACGAGCAGTACTTC. Its protein is CAISEENYEQYF.

This clonotype was seen a few times. The rearrangement links TRBV4-2 to TRBJ2-1; D unclear. Germline V CDR1 and CDR2: LGHNA, YNFKEQ. This CDR3 region has 14 residues. The ends were cut back, 4 bases at V and 0 bases at J, with 7 bases in the middle. CDR3 residues: CASSPRTSYNEQFF. The CDR3 DNA follows: TGTGCCAGCAGCCCTAGGACCTCCTACAATGAGCAGTTCTTC.

Of note for this clonotype: A clone one base away is much larger, so this may be a read error. The chain uses TRBV29-1 and TRBJ2-1; TRBD2 is a possible D gene (5 bases). Germline V CDR1 and CDR2: SQVTM, ANQGSEA. The CDR3 totals 12 residues. Here the CDR3 DNA reads TGCAGCGTCGTGGACTCCAACAATGAGCAGTTCTTC. It is translated as CSVVDSNNEQFF.

This clonotype showed up just a few times. J is TRBJ1-4 and V is TRBV18; tentative D call: TRBD1 (5 bases). CDR1 is KGHSH, CDR2 LQKENI, per germline. This CDR3 spans 15 amino acids. Trimming stripped 0 bases from V and 8 bases from J, with 13 bases between. The CDR3 is CASSPPGATGEKLFF. The DNA of the CDR3 is TGTGCCAGCTCACCACCCGGGGCAACGGGGGAAAAACTGTTTTTT.

The table lists this clonotype with a few counts. The chain couples TRBV4-2 to TRBJ2-2; the match to TRBD2 covers 7 bases. The CDR3 extends over 15 amino acids. CDR1 and CDR2 from the germline V gene are LGHNA and YNFKEQ. V shed 2 bases, J shed 6 bases, and the junction held 6 bases outside the gene matches. CDR3 protein: CASSQPGGMAGELFF. Written as DNA, the CDR3 is TGTGCCAGCAGCCAACCGGGGGGAATGGCCGGGGAGCTGTTTTTT.

This clonotype was detected ten times or more. The V and J genes are TRBV6-2 or TRBV6-3 and TRBJ1-2; TRBD1 aligns across 10 bases. The CDR3 runs to 15 residues. Germline-derived CDR1 and CDR2 are MNHEY and SVGEGT. Germline trimming cut 5 bases from V and 4 bases from J; bases unmatched to any gene: 7. In DNA form, the CDR3 reads TGTGCCAGCAGTACGGCCGGGACAGGGGCCTATGGCTACACCTTC. Amino acids: CASSTAGTGAYGYTF.

This clonotype was seen just once. V usage is TRBV7-4 and J usage is TRBJ1-1; no clear D gene. The CDR3 runs 13 residues. Germline V gene sequence: CDR1 SGHVT, CDR2 SQSDAQ. V lost 5 bases to trimming and J lost 5 bases, with 12 bases between them. This CDR3 reads CASSKNIPTEAFF. The CDR3 bases are TGTGCCAGCAGCAAAAATATCCCAACTGAAGCTTTCTTT.

This clonotype occurred a few times. V and J are TRBV10-3 and TRBJ2-6, with D possibly being TRBD2 (5 bases). Trimming took off 7 bases at V and 4 bases at J, with 8 bases between the two ends. In germline, CDR1 is ENHRY, CDR2 SYGVKD. The CDR3 runs 13 residues. The DNA for the CDR3 is TGTGCCATCACCCCGGGGGGGGCCAACGTCCTGACTTTC. Translation: CAITPGGANVLTF.

The sample holds many counts of this clonotype. The chain carries TRBV6-1 and TRBJ2-1; D may be TRBD2 (5 bases). Per the germline V gene, CDR1 is MNHNS and CDR2 is SASEGT. There are 13 residues in the CDR3. Trimming took 1 base from V and 5 from J, leaving 6 bases between them. CDR3 sequence (DNA): TGTGCCAGCAGTGAAGGGAGGAACAATGAGCAGTTCTTC. Amino acid sequence: CASSEGRNNEQFF.

This clonotype has at least ten counts. The chain joins TRBV10-3 to TRBJ1-2; D gene unclear. Germline assignment: CDR1 ENHRY and CDR2 SYGVKD. The CDR3 loop spans 15 amino acids. Trimming took off 3 bases at V and 8 bases at J, with 19 bases between the two ends. CDR3: CAISENTATLVGYTF. The CDR3 coding sequence is TGTGCCATCAGTGAAAATACAGCAACCCTAGTAGGCTACACCTTC.

This clonotype was recorded at least ten times. The rearrangement joins TRBV7-2 to TRBJ2-1; 10 bases agree with TRBD2. With V trimmed by 4 bases and J by 6 bases, 12 bases remained unmatched. This CDR3 is 17 amino acids long. The V gene's germline CDR1 is SGHTA and CDR2 FQGNSA. The DNA for the CDR3 is TGTGCCAGCAGCTCGGCCTACCTAGCGGGGGCCACCAATGAGCAGTTCTTC. Protein sequence: CASSSAYLAGATNEQFF.

The J gene is TRBJ2-7, the V gene TRBV20-1; a weak D match, TRBD2 (5 bases). The CDR3 has 14 residues. V was trimmed by 3 bases and J by 0 bases, leaving 12 bases between them. Germline V gene sequence: CDR1 DFQATT, CDR2 SNEGSKA (reference sequence). The CDR3 DNA sequence: TGCAGTGCTAGCTACCAGCGGAGCTCCTACGAGCAGTACTTC. Its protein product is CSASYQRSSYEQYF.

At least ten counts were recorded for this clonotype. The chain links TRBV20-1 to TRBJ2-2; 8 bases align to TRBD2. The V gene end was trimmed by 3 bases and the J gene end by 3 bases; junction bases not matched to a gene: 3. The CDR3 contains 14 residues. From germline, CDR1 is DFQATT and CDR2 SNEGSKA (reference sequence). The CDR3 protein is CSASGGAYTGELFF. In DNA, the CDR3 is TGCAGTGCTAGCGGGGGGGCCTACACCGGGGAGCTGTTTTTT.

Ten or more counts support this clonotype. The J gene is TRBJ1-5, the V gene TRBV29-1; a weak D match, TRBD1 (5 bases). V lost 3 bases, J lost 5 bases, and 11 bases lay in between. The CDR3 covers 13 residues. Germline assignment: CDR1 SQVTM and CDR2 ANQGSEA. CDR3 DNA: TGCAGCGTTGACAGGGTGGAGGATCAGCCCCAGCATTTT. Amino acid sequence: CSVDRVEDQPQHF.